The rows below give T cell receptor beta chains drawn from one sample of a study of cytotoxic CD8 clonotypes in ibrutinib-treated CLL. Data came from immunoSEQ multiplex PCR; TCRdb stores just in-frame clones and leaves some out. Of 45,000 or so clones listed, approximately 70% are singletons. The specimen was PBMCs, collected after 12 months of ibrutinib treatment. The source is a human donor with chronic lymphocytic leukemia. CDR3s include the opening cysteine and the closing phenylalanine or tryptophan. Each record gives: D gene, clone size, J gene, V gene, CDR3 protein, CDR3 DNA. A D gene is named only where the DNA matches it firmly. Clone sizes are given selectively: once, few, many, or a class where the clone is expanded.

D gene: -; clone size: -; J gene: TRBJ2-7; V gene: TRBV11-2; CDR3 protein: CASSSPVGEDEQYF; CDR3 DNA: TGTGCCAGCAGCTCACCGGTCGGGGAGGACGAGCAGTACTTC
D gene: TRBD2; clone size: once; J gene: TRBJ2-4; V gene: TRBV19; CDR3 protein: CASSARGGDIQYF; CDR3 DNA: TGTGCCAGTAGTGCCCGGGGGGGAGACATTCAGTACTTC
D gene: TRBD1; clone size: -; J gene: TRBJ1-2; V gene: TRBV2; CDR3 protein: CASSADRVSGYTF; CDR3 DNA: TGTGCCAGCAGCGCAGACAGGGTCTCTGGCTACACCTTC
D gene: -; clone size: few; J gene: TRBJ1-5; V gene: TRBV5-6; CDR3 protein: CASSRGGSNQPQHF; CDR3 DNA: TGTGCCAGCAGCCGGGGAGGGAGCAATCAGCCCCAGCATTTT
D gene: TRBD1; clone size: -; J gene: TRBJ1-2; V gene: TRBV4-1; CDR3 protein: CASSPTRQGRGYTF; CDR3 DNA: TGCGCCAGCAGCCCTACCCGACAGGGACGTGGCTACACCTTC
D gene: -; clone size: -; J gene: TRBJ2-1; V gene: TRBV7-3; CDR3 protein: CASSLTRRNEQFF; CDR3 DNA: TGTGCCAGCAGCTTAACGCGTCGGAATGAGCAGTTCTTC
D gene: -; clone size: once; J gene: TRBJ2-4; V gene: TRBV5-6; CDR3 protein: CASSFSGRVKNIQYF; CDR3 DNA: TGTGCCAGCAGCTTCTCGGGACGCGTCAAAAACATTCAGTACTTC
D gene: TRBD2; clone size: -; J gene: TRBJ2-7; V gene: TRBV4-2; CDR3 protein: CASSQDQAAGGTEQYF; CDR3 DNA: TGTGCCAGCAGCCAAGATCAAGCAGCGGGAGGGACCGAGCAGTACTTC
D gene: -; clone size: -; J gene: TRBJ1-4; V gene: TRBV4-2; CDR3 protein: CASSQRQANEKLFF; CDR3 DNA: TGTGCCAGCAGCCAACGGCAGGCTAATGAAAAACTGTTTTTT
D gene: -; clone size: -; J gene: TRBJ2-7; V gene: TRBV19; CDR3 protein: CASSIIGGQTYEQYF; CDR3 DNA: TGTGCCAGTAGTATAATTGGCGGACAGACCTACGAGCAGTACTTC
D gene: TRBD1; clone size: -; J gene: TRBJ1-2; V gene: TRBV29-1; CDR3 protein: CSGLTGFDGYTF; CDR3 DNA: TGCAGCGGGTTGACAGGGTTCGATGGCTACACCTTC
D gene: -; clone size: -; J gene: TRBJ1-3; V gene: TRBV12-5; CDR3 protein: CASGFSGNTIYF; CDR3 DNA: TGTGCTAGTGGTTTCTCTGGAAACACCATATATTTT
D gene: TRBD1; clone size: -; J gene: TRBJ2-6; V gene: TRBV28; CDR3 protein: CASSLWGQGSGANVLTF; CDR3 DNA: TGTGCCAGCAGTTTATGGGGACAGGGCTCTGGGGCCAACGTCCTGACTTTC
D gene: -; clone size: -; J gene: TRBJ1-1; V gene: TRBV28; CDR3 protein: CASSPTITEAFF; CDR3 DNA: TGTGCCAGCAGTCCAACTATCACTGAAGCTTTCTTT
D gene: -; clone size: -; J gene: TRBJ1-1; V gene: TRBV27; CDR3 protein: CASSSSYPENTEAFF; CDR3 DNA: TGTGCCAGCAGTTCCTCTTACCCGGAGAACACTGAAGCTTTCTTT
D gene: TRBD1; clone size: -; J gene: TRBJ1-4; V gene: TRBV7-3; CDR3 protein: CASSQGQGGEKLFF; CDR3 DNA: TGTGCCAGCAGCCAAGGACAGGGGGGAGAAAAACTGTTTTTT
D gene: -; clone size: once; J gene: TRBJ2-3; V gene: TRBV29-1; CDR3 protein: CSVEDSVQGPDTQYF; CDR3 DNA: TGCAGCGTTGAAGATTCTGTACAGGGTCCAGATACGCAGTATTTT
D gene: -; clone size: once; J gene: TRBJ1-1; V gene: TRBV6-5; CDR3 protein: CASSHAYRNTEAFF; CDR3 DNA: TGTGCCAGCAGTCACGCTTACCGGAACACTGAAGCTTTCTTT
D gene: -; clone size: -; J gene: TRBJ1-3; V gene: TRBV9; CDR3 protein: CASSVGTGNTIYF; CDR3 DNA: TGTGCCAGCAGCGTAGGGACAGGAAACACCATATATTTT
D gene: TRBD2; clone size: -; J gene: TRBJ2-5; V gene: TRBV25-1; CDR3 protein: CASSRGGRETQYF; CDR3 DNA: TGTGCCAGCAGTCGGGGGGGGCGTGAGACCCAGTACTTC
D gene: -; clone size: -; J gene: TRBJ2-1; V gene: TRBV6-4; CDR3 protein: CASSRGTIDEQFF; CDR3 DNA: TGTGCCAGCAGCCGTGGGACAATTGATGAGCAGTTCTTC
D gene: TRBD2; clone size: -; J gene: TRBJ2-7; V gene: TRBV29-1; CDR3 protein: CSVKTSGSYEQYF; CDR3 DNA: TGCAGCGTCAAGACTAGCGGGAGTTACGAGCAGTACTTC
D gene: -; clone size: -; J gene: TRBJ2-5; V gene: TRBV6-5; CDR3 protein: CASSSPATGAQYF; CDR3 DNA: TGTGCCAGCAGTTCCCCGGCAACTGGGGCCCAGTACTTC
D gene: -; clone size: -; J gene: TRBJ2-3; V gene: TRBV12-5; CDR3 protein: CASGLDGTSTDTQYF; CDR3 DNA: TGTGCTAGTGGTTTAGACGGGACTAGCACAGATACGCAGTATTTT
D gene: TRBD1; clone size: -; J gene: TRBJ2-7; V gene: TRBV5-1; CDR3 protein: CASSNLGQGFHEQYF; CDR3 DNA: TGCGCCAGCAGCAATTTAGGACAGGGGTTCCACGAGCAGTACTTC
D gene: -; clone size: few; J gene: TRBJ2-1; V gene: TRBV6-1; CDR3 protein: CASRYSPSDGEQFF; CDR3 DNA: TGTGCCAGCAGATATAGCCCAAGCGATGGTGAGCAGTTCTTC
D gene: -; clone size: -; J gene: TRBJ2-7; V gene: TRBV30; CDR3 protein: CAWSKRNYEQYF; CDR3 DNA: TGTGCCTGGAGTAAGAGGAACTACGAGCAGTACTTC
D gene: TRBD2; clone size: -; J gene: TRBJ2-2; V gene: TRBV2; CDR3 protein: CASKVAGGHTGELFF; CDR3 DNA: TGTGCCAGCAAGGTCGCGGGAGGACACACCGGGGAGCTGTTTTTT
D gene: -; clone size: -; J gene: TRBJ2-7; V gene: TRBV19; CDR3 protein: CASRGGLSYEQYF; CDR3 DNA: TGTGCCAGCAGGGGAGGGCTCTCCTACGAGCAGTACTTC
D gene: -; clone size: few; J gene: TRBJ2-1; V gene: TRBV11-2; CDR3 protein: CASSLAGGPYNEQFF; CDR3 DNA: TGTGCCAGCAGCTTAGCCGGGGGGCCTTACAATGAGCAGTTCTTC
D gene: -; clone size: -; J gene: TRBJ1-4; V gene: TRBV11-2; CDR3 protein: CASRFSGSPNEKLFF; CDR3 DNA: TGTGCCAGCAGATTTAGCGGGTCACCTAATGAAAAACTGTTTTTT
D gene: TRBD2; clone size: -; J gene: TRBJ2-1; V gene: TRBV14; CDR3 protein: CASSQGLAGYNEQFF; CDR3 DNA: TGTGCCAGCAGCCAAGGTCTAGCGGGGTACAATGAGCAGTTCTTC
D gene: TRBD1; clone size: -; J gene: TRBJ1-2; V gene: TRBV5-4; CDR3 protein: CASRHPQGVNGYTF; CDR3 DNA: TGTGCCAGCAGACACCCTCAGGGGGTCAATGGCTACACCTTC
D gene: -; clone size: -; J gene: TRBJ2-2; V gene: TRBV19; CDR3 protein: CASRQRGLPNPTGELFF; CDR3 DNA: TGTGCCAGTCGGCAAAGAGGACTACCAAACCCCACCGGGGAGCTGTTTTTT
D gene: -; clone size: -; J gene: TRBJ2-7; V gene: TRBV21-1; CDR3 protein: CASTTSGRSVCEQYF; CDR3 DNA: TGTGCCAGCACGACTAGCGGGAGAAGTGTGTGCGAGCAGTACTTC
D gene: TRBD1; clone size: -; J gene: TRBJ1-5; V gene: TRBV19; CDR3 protein: CASSTTGGAQPQHF; CDR3 DNA: TGTGCCAGTAGTACCACAGGGGGTGCTCAGCCCCAGCATTTT
D gene: -; clone size: few; J gene: TRBJ1-4; V gene: TRBV18; CDR3 protein: CASSPGTATTNEKLFF; CDR3 DNA: TGTGCCAGCTCACCGGGGACGGCAACAACTAATGAAAAACTGTTTTTT
D gene: -; clone size: once; J gene: TRBJ1-5; V gene: TRBV11-2; CDR3 protein: CASSLSREQPQHF; CDR3 DNA: TGTGCCAGCAGCTTAAGCAGGGAACAGCCCCAGCATTTT
D gene: -; clone size: -; J gene: TRBJ2-1; V gene: TRBV28; CDR3 protein: CASSYRDVNLPYNEQFF; CDR3 DNA: TGTGCCAGCAGTTACCGGGACGTTAATTTACCCTACAATGAGCAGTTCTTC
D gene: -; clone size: -; J gene: TRBJ2-1; V gene: TRBV5-1; CDR3 protein: CASSPDPSSYNEQFF; CDR3 DNA: TGCGCCAGCAGCCCGGACCCAAGCTCCTACAATGAGCAGTTCTTC
D gene: -; clone size: -; J gene: TRBJ2-1; V gene: TRBV27; CDR3 protein: CASGLTRRPGNEQFF; CDR3 DNA: TGTGCCAGCGGACTGACTAGGAGGCCCGGAAATGAGCAGTTCTTC
D gene: TRBD2; clone size: few; J gene: TRBJ2-1; V gene: TRBV11-3; CDR3 protein: CASSLDGREYNEQFF; CDR3 DNA: TGTGCCAGCAGCTTAGACGGGAGGGAATACAATGAGCAGTTCTTC
D gene: TRBD2; clone size: -; J gene: TRBJ2-1; V gene: TRBV19; CDR3 protein: CASSISTGGYYNEQFF; CDR3 DNA: TGTGCCAGTAGTATCTCCACGGGAGGCTATTACAATGAGCAGTTCTTC
D gene: -; clone size: few; J gene: TRBJ1-1; V gene: TRBV10-2; CDR3 protein: CASSESTGRTEAFF; CDR3 DNA: TGCGCCAGCAGTGAGTCGACAGGTCGGACTGAAGCTTTCTTT
D gene: -; clone size: once; J gene: TRBJ1-1; V gene: TRBV15; CDR3 protein: CATSRVLSTEAFF; CDR3 DNA: TGTGCCACCAGCAGAGTCTTGAGCACTGAAGCTTTCTTT
D gene: -; clone size: -; J gene: TRBJ2-3; V gene: TRBV7-9; CDR3 protein: CASSLGNLAAGTDTQYF; CDR3 DNA: TGTGCCAGCAGCTTAGGGAATTTGGCGGCTGGCACAGATACGCAGTATTTT
D gene: TRBD2; clone size: -; J gene: TRBJ2-1; V gene: TRBV5-1; CDR3 protein: CASSTGLADPYLNEQFF; CDR3 DNA: TGCGCCAGCAGCACAGGACTAGCGGACCCCTACCTCAATGAGCAGTTCTTC
D gene: TRBD2; clone size: -; J gene: TRBJ2-1; V gene: TRBV7-2; CDR3 protein: CASSVSSGSSYNEQFF; CDR3 DNA: TGTGCCAGCAGCGTTTCTAGCGGGAGCTCCTACAATGAGCAGTTCTTC